This paragraph reports one T cell receptor (beta chain). This sample is drawn from a study of blood T cell repertoires in COVID-19. Repertoires were generated with immunoSEQ multiplex PCR, while TCRdb's copy carries only in-frame clones and drops some. The repertoire holds roughly 130,000 clones, with about 83% as singletons. The length of the CDR3 is 16 residues. CDR1 and CDR2 from the germline V gene are SGHVS and FQNEAQ. With 1 base removed from V and 1 base from J, the gap between germline ends came to 10 bases. The sample comprised peripheral blood. The chain uses TRBV7-8 and TRBJ2-2; D perhaps matches TRBD1 (5 bases). The receptor was isolated from a man aged 25-40 years with COVID-19, enrolled during active disease. The CDR3 nucleotides are TGTGCCAGCAGCTTAGGTGCTCAGGGGAACACCGGGGAGCTGTTTTTT. Translating it yields CASSLGAQGNTGELFF.